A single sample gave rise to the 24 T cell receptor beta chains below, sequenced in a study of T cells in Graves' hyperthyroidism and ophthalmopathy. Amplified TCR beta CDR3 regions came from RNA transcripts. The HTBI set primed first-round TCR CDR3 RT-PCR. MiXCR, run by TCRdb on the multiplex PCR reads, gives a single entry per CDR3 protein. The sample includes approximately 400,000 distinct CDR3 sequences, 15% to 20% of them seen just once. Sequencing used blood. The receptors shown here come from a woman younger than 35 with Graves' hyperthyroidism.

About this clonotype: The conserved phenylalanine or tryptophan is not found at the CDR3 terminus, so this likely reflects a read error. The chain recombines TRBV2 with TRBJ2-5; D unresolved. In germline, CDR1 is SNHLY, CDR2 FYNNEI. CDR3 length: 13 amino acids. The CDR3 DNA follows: TGCGCCAGCACTCATCCAGGCTCGGAGACCCAGTACTCC. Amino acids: CASTHPGSETQYS.

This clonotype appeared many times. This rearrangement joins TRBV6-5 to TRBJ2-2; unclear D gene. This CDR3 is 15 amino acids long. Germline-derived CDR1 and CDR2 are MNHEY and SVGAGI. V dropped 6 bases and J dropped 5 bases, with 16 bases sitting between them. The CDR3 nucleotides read TGTGCCAGCAGACCTTCATCGCGGAATACCGGGGAGCTGTTTTTT. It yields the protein CASRPSSRNTGELFF.

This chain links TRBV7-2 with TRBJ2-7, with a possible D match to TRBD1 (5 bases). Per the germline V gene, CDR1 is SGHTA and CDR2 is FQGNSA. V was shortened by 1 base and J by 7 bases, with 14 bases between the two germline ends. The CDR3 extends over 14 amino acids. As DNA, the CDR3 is TGTGCCAGCAGCTTAGGGTGGACACAAAGGGAGCAGTACTTC. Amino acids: CASSLGWTQREQYF.

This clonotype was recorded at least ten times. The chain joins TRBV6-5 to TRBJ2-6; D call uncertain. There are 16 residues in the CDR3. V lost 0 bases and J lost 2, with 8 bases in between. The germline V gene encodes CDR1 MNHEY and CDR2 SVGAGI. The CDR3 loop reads CASSYSRLAGANVLTF. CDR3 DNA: TGTGCCAGCAGTTACTCCAGGCTAGCTGGGGCCAACGTCCTGACTTTC.

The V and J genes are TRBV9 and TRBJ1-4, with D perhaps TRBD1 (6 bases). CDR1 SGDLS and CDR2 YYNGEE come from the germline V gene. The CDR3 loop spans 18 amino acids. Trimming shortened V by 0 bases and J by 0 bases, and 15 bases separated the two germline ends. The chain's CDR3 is CASSVGWGKGATNEKLFF. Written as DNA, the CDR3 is TGTGCCAGCAGCGTAGGTTGGGGTAAGGGGGCAACTAATGAAAAACTGTTTTTT.

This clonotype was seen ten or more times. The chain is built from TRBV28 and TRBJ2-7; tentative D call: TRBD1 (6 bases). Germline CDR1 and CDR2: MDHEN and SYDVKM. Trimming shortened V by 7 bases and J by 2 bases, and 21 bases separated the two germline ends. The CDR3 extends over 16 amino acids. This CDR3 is CASTKGSRTVPYEQYF. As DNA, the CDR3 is TGTGCCAGCACCAAAGGATCCAGGACAGTACCCTACGAGCAGTACTTC.

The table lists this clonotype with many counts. The CDR3 sequence is CASSPWDRLMNTEAFF. In DNA form, the CDR3 reads TGTGCCAGCAGCCCCTGGGACAGACTAATGAACACTGAAGCTTTCTTT. The rearrangement links TRBV7-8 to TRBJ1-1; 7 bases agree with TRBD1. Germline CDR1 reads SGHVS; CDR2 reads FQNEAQ. The length of the CDR3 is 16 residues. The V and J ends lost 5 bases and 0 bases, in that order; junction bases with no gene match: 9.

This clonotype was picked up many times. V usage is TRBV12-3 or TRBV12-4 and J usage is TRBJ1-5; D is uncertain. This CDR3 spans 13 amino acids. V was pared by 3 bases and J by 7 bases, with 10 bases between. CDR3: CASSLKSKQPQHF. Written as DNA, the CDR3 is TGTGCCAGCAGTTTGAAGAGTAAGCAGCCCCAGCATTTT.

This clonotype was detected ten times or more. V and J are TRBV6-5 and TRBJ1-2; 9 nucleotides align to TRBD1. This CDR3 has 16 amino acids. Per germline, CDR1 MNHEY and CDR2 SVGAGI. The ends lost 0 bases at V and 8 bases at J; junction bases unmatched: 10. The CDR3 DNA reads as TGTGCCAGCAGTTACTCCTACCCGGGACAGGGTGAGGGCTACACCTTC. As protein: CASSYSYPGQGEGYTF.

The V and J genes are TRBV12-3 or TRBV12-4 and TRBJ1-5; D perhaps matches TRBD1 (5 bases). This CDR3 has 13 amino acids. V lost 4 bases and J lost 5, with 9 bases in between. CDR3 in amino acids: CASSYDSHQPQHF. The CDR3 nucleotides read TGTGCCAGCAGTTATGACAGTCATCAGCCCCAGCATTTT.

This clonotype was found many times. CDR3 in DNA: TGCAGTGCTAGAGAGGACCCGGGACTTAACTACGAGCAGTACTTC. Its protein product is CSAREDPGLNYEQYF. V usage is TRBV20-1 and J usage is TRBJ2-7, with D maybe TRBD2 (6 bases). Germline loops: CDR1 DFQATT, CDR2 SNEGSKA (reference sequence). V shed 0 bases and J shed 3 bases, with 15 bases lying between them. The CDR3 has 15 amino acids.

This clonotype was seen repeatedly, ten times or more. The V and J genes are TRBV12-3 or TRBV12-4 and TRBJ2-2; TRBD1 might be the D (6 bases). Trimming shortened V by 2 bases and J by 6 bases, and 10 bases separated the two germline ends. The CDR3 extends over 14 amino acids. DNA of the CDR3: TGTGCCAGCAGTTTAATTTCAGGGGCCGGGGAGCTGTTTTTT. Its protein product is CASSLISGAGELFF.

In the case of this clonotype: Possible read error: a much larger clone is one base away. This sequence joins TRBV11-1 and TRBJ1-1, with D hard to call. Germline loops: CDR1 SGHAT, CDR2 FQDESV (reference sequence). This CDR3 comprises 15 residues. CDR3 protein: CTSSSPFPDSIEAFF. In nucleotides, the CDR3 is TGTACCAGCAGCTCTCCTTTCCCTGATTCCATCGAGGCTTTCTTT. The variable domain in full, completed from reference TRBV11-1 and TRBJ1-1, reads EAEVAQSPRYKITEKSQAVAFWCDPISGHATLYWYRQILGQGPELLVQFQDESVVDDSQLPKDRFSAERLKGVDSTLKIQPAELGDSAMYLCTSSSPFPDSIEAFFGQGTRLTVV.

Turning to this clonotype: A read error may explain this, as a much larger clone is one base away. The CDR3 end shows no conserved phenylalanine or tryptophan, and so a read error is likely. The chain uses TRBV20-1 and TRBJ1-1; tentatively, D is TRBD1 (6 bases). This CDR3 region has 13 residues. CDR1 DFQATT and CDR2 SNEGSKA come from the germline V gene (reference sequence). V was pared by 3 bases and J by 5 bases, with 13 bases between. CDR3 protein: CSARPGAGTEAFY. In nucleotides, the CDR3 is TGCAGTGCTAGGCCGGGGGCAGGGACTGAAGCTTTCTAT.

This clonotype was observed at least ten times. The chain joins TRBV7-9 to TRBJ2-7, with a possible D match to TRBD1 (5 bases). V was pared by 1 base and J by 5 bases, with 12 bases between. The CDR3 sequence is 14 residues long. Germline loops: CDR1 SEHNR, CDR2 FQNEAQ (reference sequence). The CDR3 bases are TGTGCCAGCAGCTTAGAACAGGTCCAGAACGAGCAGTACTTC. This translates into CASSLEQVQNEQYF. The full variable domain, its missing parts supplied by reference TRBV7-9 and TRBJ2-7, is DTGVSQNPRHKITKRGQNVTFRCDPISEHNRLYWYRQTLGQGPEFLTYFQNEAQLEKSRLLSDRFSAERPKGSFSTLEIQRTEQGDSAMYLCASSLEQVQNEQYFGPGTRLTVT.

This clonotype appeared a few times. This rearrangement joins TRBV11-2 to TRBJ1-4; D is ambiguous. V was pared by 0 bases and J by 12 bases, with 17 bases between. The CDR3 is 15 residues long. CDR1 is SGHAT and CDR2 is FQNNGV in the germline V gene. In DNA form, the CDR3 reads TGTGCCAGCAGCTTAGAGCCGGGGATCCGAGCGGAACTGTTTTTT. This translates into CASSLEPGIRAELFF.

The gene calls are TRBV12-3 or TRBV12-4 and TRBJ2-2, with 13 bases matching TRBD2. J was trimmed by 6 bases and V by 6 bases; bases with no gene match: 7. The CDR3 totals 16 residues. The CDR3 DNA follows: TGTGCCAGCAGGACAACTAGCGGGGGGGCCCCCGGGGAGCTGTTTTTT. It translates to CASRTTSGGAPGELFF.

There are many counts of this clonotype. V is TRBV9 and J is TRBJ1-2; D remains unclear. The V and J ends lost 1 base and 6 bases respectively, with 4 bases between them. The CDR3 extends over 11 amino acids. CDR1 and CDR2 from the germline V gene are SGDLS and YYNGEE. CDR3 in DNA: TGTGCCAGCAGCGTAATGGATGGCTACACCTTC. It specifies CASSVMDGYTF.

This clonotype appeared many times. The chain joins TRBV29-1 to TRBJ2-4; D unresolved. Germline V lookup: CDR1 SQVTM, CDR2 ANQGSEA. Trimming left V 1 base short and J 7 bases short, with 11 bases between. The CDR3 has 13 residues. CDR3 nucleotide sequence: TGCAGCGTTGAAGGACTCAAGAGGAACATTCAGTACTTC. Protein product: CSVEGLKRNIQYF.

The CDR3 coding sequence is TGTGCCAGCAGACCCGGGTGGGTCACGAACACTGAAGCTTTCTTT. This gives the protein CASRPGWVTNTEAFF. The rearrangement joins TRBV6-2 or TRBV6-3 to TRBJ1-1, with D unresolved. The CDR3 sequence is 15 residues long. Germline-derived CDR1 and CDR2 are MNHEY and SVGEGT. Trimming took off 6 bases at V and 1 base at J, with 15 bases between the two ends.

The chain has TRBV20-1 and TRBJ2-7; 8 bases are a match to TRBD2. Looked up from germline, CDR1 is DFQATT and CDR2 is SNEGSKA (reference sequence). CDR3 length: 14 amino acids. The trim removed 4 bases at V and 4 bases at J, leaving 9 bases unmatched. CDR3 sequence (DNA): TGCAGTGCTACAGTGATGGCGGGGGGTTACGAGCAGTACTTC. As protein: CSATVMAGGYEQYF.

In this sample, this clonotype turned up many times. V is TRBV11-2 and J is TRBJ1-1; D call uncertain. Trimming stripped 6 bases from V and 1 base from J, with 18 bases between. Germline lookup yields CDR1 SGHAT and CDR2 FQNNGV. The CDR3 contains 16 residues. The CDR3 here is CASRQVGGWGNTEAFF. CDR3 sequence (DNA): TGTGCCAGCAGACAAGTGGGAGGGTGGGGGAACACTGAAGCTTTCTTT.

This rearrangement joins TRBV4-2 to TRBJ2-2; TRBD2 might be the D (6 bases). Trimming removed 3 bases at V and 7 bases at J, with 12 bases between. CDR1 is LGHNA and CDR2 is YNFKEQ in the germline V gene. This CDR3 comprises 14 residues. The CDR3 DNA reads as TGTGCCAGCAGCCAGGTGGGGGGAGGCGGGGAGCTGTTTTTT. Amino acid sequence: CASSQVGGGGELFF.

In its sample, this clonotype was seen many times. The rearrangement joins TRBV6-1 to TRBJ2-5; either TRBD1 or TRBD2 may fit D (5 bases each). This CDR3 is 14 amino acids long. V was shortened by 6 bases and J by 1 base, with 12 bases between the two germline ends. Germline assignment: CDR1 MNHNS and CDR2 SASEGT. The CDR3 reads CASRKPGPQETQYF. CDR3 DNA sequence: TGTGCCAGCAGAAAACCGGGACCCCAAGAGACCCAGTACTTC.